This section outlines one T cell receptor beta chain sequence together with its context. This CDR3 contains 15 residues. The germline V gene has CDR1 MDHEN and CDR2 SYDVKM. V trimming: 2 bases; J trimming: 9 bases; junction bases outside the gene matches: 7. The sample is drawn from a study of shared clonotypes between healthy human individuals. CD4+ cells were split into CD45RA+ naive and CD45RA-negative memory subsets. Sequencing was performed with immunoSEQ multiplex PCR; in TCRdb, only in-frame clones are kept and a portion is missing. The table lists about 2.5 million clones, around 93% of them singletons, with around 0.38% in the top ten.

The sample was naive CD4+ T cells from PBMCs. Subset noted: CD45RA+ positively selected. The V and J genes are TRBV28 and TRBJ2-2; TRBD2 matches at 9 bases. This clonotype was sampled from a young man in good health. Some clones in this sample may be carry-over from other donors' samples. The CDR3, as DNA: TGTGCCAGCAGTTTAGAGGCAGCGGGGGGCCGGGAGCTGTTTTTT. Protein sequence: CASSLEAAGGRELFF. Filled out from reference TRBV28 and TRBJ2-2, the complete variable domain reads DVKVTQSSRYLVKRTGEKVFLECVQDMDHENMFWYRQDPGLGLRLIYFSYDVKMKEKGDIPEGYSVSREKKERFSLILESASTNQTSMYLCASSLEAAGGRELFFGEGSRLTVL.